This T cell receptor beta chain emerged from a study of blood T cell repertoires in COVID-19. Generated by immunoSEQ multiplex PCR, the TCRdb table keeps only in-frame clones and is missing some. The sample holds 300,000 to 350,000 clones, around nine tenths seen once. The table lists this clone with a count of one. Trimming left V 3 bases short and J 4 bases short, with 15 bases between. Germline V gene data show CDR1 as SNHLY and CDR2 as FYNNEI. The CDR3 sequence is 15 residues long. The chain links TRBV2 to TRBJ1-2, with D unresolved. Sequenced material: PBMCs or T cells enriched from blood (not recorded which). The receptor's source is a young man who had recovered from COVID-19. In DNA form, the CDR3 reads TGTGCCAGCAGTGAGGGCATCAGGCGGGTCTATGGCTACACCTTC. Amino acid sequence: CASSEGIRRVYGYTF. The full variable domain, rest sourced from reference TRBV2 and TRBJ1-2, is EPEVTQTPSHQVTQMGQEVILRCVPISNHLYFYWYRQILGQKVEFLVSFYNNEISEKSEIFDDQFSVERPDGSNFTLKIRSTKLEDSAMYFCASSEGIRRVYGYTFGSGTRLTVV.